The sequence of this T cell receptor (beta chain) was determined in a study of shared clonotypes between healthy human individuals. Study-wide context: Per donor, three plates held CD4 naive cells, three held CD4 memory, two held CD8 naive and one held CD8 memory.

The study's findings and limits: Relative to memory subsets, naive subsets generally showed larger estimated richness. Clonotypes not shared had lower generation probabilities than those common to all four donors.

Regarding this clone: Its antigen is not identified.

The repertoire was sequenced with immunoSEQ multiplex PCR; TCRdb's copy has only in-frame clones and lacks some. The table lists 1,400,000 or so clones, approximately 98.5% of them singletons. V dropped 4 bases and J dropped 6 bases, with 5 bases sitting between them. Germline V lookup: CDR1 LNHNV, CDR2 YYDKDF (reference sequence). The CDR3 has 11 residues. Sequences were obtained from naive CD4+ T cells sorted from blood. Described subset: CD45RA+ positively selected. The chain uses TRBV15 and TRBJ2-3; D is unclear. The TCR originated in a man younger than 40 in good health. CDR3 in DNA: TGTGCCACCAGCATGTCCGATACGCAGTATTTT. Its translation is CATSMSDTQYF.